The clone carrying this T cell receptor (beta chain) was found a few times. Clones were read by immunoSEQ multiplex PCR, and TCRdb kept only the in-frame ones, dropping some. The sample includes about 100,000 clones, over 85% of them seen just once. This entry is derived from a study of T cell changes during pregnancy in multiple sclerosis. CDR1 is SGHDN and CDR2 is FVKESK in the germline V gene. Trimming cost V 1 base and J 0 bases, with 7 bases left between them. The CDR3 consists of 16 residues. Specimen: peripheral blood, collected in the second trimester of pregnancy. This receptor was taken from a female donor with multiple sclerosis, enrolled in a pregnancy study. The chain has TRBV14 and TRBJ1-6; D ambiguous. The CDR3 sequence: CASSQAGSSYNSPLHF. The CDR3 DNA reads as TGTGCCAGCAGCCAAGCTGGGAGCTCCTATAATTCACCCCTCCACTTT.